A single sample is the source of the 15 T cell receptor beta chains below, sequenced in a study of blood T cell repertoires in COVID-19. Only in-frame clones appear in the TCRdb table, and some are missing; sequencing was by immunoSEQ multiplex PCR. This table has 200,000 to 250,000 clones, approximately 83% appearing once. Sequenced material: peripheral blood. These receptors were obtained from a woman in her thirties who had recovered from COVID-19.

CDR3 in DNA: TGCGCCAGCAGTAGTAACAGAACCAATCAGCCCCAGCATTTT. It specifies CASSSNRTNQPQHF. V is TRBV5-1 and J is TRBJ1-5; D gene unclear. Between the trimmed V and J ends, which lost 5 bases and 3 bases, there was a span of 12 bases. The CDR3 runs to 14 residues. From germline, CDR1 is SGHRS and CDR2 YFSETQ.

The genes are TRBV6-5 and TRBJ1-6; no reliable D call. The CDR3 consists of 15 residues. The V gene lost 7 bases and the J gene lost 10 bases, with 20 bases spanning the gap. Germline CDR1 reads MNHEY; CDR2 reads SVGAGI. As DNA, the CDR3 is TGTGCCAGCATCCCAAAAAGGGTACCGGGATCACCCCTCCACTTT. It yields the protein CASIPKRVPGSPLHF.

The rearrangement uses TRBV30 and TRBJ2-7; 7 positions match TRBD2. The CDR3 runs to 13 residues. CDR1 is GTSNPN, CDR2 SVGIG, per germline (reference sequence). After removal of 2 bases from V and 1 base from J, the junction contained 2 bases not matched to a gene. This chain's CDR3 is CAWSRGSSYEQYF. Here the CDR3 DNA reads TGTGCCTGGAGTCGCGGGAGTTCCTACGAGCAGTACTTC.

The CDR3 sequence is CASSSYRDYEQYF. CDR3 sequence (DNA): TGTGCCAGCAGTTCTTACAGGGACTACGAGCAGTACTTC. J is TRBJ2-7 and V is TRBV27; possible D gene TRBD1, 6 bases. CDR3 length: 13 residues. CDR1 and CDR2 (germline): MNHEY, SMNVEV (reference sequence). The V end was cut by 4 bases, the J end by 3 bases, with 10 bases between.

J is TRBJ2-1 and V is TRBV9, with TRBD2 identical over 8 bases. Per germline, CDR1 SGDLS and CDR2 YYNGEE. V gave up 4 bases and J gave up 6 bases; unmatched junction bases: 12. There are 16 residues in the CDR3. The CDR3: CASSPTSGRSFNEQFF. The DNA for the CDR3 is TGTGCCAGCAGCCCAACGAGCGGGAGAAGTTTCAATGAGCAGTTCTTC.

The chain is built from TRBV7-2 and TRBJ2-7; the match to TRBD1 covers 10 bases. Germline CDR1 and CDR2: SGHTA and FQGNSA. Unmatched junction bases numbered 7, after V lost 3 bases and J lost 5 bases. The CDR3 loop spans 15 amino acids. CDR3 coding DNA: TGTGCCAGCAGCTTTACATCCGGGACAGGGGACGAGCAGTACTTC. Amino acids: CASSFTSGTGDEQYF.

CDR3 DNA: TGTGCCAGCGGGCAAAGGGCAGGGGCTGATGAAAAACTGTTTTTT. Its translation: CASGQRAGADEKLFF. The chain employs TRBV28 and TRBJ1-4; D may be TRBD1 (6 bases). From germline, CDR1 is MDHEN and CDR2 SYDVKM. Trimming took 8 bases from V and 6 from J, leaving 19 bases between them. The CDR3 sequence is 15 residues long.

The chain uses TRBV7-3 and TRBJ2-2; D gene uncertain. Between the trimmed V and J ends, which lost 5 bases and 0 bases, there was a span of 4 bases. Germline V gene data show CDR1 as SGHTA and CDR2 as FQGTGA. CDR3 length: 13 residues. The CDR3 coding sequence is TGTGCCAGCAGCGACTCGAACACCGGGGAGCTGTTTTTT. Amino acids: CASSDSNTGELFF.

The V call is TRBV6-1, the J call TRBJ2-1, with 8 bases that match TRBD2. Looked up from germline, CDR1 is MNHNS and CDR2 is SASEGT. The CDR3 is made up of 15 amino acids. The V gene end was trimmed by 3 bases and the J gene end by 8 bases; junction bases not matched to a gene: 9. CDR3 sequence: CASSDTSGSQDEQFF. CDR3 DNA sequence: TGTGCCAGCAGTGATACCAGCGGGAGCCAAGATGAGCAGTTCTTC.

DNA of the CDR3: TGTGCCAGCAGTTCTCCGGGACAGGGACGATACTATGGCTACACCTTC. Encoded protein: CASSSPGQGRYYGYTF. The chain couples TRBV6-5 to TRBJ1-2; 9 bases line up with TRBD1. This CDR3 contains 16 residues. V dropped 4 bases and J dropped 3; count of bases not matched to a gene: 9. Germline-derived CDR1 and CDR2 are MNHEY and SVGAGI.

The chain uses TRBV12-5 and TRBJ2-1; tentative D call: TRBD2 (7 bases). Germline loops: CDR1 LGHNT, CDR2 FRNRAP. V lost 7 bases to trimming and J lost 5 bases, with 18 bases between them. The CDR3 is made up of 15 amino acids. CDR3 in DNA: TGTGCTAGTGTCCGGAGGGGGGAGGGTCACAATGAGCAGTTCTTC. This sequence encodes CASVRRGEGHNEQFF.

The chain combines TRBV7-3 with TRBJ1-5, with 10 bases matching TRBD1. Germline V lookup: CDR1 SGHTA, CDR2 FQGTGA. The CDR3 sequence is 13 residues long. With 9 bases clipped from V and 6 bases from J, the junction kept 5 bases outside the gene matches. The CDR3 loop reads CASSRDRGQPQHF. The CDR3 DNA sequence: TGTGCCAGTTCCCGGGACAGGGGTCAGCCCCAGCATTTT. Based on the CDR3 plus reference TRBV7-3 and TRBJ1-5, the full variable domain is GAGVSQTPSNKVTEKGKYVELRCDPISGHTALYWYRQSLGQGPEFLIYFQGTGAADDSGLPNDRFFAVRPEGSVSTLKIQRTERGDSAVYLCASSRDRGQPQHFGDGTRLSIL.

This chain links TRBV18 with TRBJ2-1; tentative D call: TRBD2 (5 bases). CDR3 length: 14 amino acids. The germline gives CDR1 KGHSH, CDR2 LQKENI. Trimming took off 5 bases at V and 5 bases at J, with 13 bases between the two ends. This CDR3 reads CASSNDGENNEQFF. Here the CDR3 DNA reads TGTGCCAGCTCAAACGACGGGGAGAACAATGAGCAGTTCTTC.

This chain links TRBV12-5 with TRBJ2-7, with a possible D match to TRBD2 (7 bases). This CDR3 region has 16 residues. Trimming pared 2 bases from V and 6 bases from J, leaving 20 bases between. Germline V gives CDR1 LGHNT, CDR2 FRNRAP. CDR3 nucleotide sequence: TGTGCTAGTGGTTTGTCCTATATAGGGGGGGGAGGCGAGCAGTACTTC. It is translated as CASGLSYIGGGGEQYF.

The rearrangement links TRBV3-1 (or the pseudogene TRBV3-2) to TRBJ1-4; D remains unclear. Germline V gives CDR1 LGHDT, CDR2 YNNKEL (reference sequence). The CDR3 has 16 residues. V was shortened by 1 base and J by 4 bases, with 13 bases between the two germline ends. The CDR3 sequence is CASSQVSRDLNEKLFF. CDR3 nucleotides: TGTGCCAGCAGCCAAGTATCCCGGGATCTTAATGAAAAACTGTTTTTT.